The 30 T cell receptor beta chains in this list originate from one sample, sequenced in a study of technical replicates of blood from several donors (dated by TCRdb to the late 2010s). The library was produced with the immunoSEQ multiplex PCR assay. The clones in this table, taken by TCRdb from immuneACCESS, are in-frame only. Not every clone is retained; where verified, under half of the shortfall comes from an unresolved V gene, and the cause of the rest is unknown. The sample table holds about 13,000 clones, of which 86% were seen once. The ten largest clones represent over 9.5% of the sample. The sequenced sample consisted of PBMCs. The source is a human donor in good health.

V and J are TRBV10-1 and TRBJ2-7, with TRBD2 identical over 13 bases. The trim removed 6 bases at V and 2 bases at J, leaving 4 bases unmatched. CDR1 WNHNN and CDR2 SYGVQD come from the germline V gene (reference sequence). CDR3 length: 15 residues. CDR3: CASSRGLAGPYEQYF. The CDR3 DNA is TGCGCCAGCAGCCGGGGACTAGCGGGACCCTACGAGCAGTACTTC.

In its sample, this clone was seen once. The chain carries TRBV30 and TRBJ1-4, with 8 bases that match TRBD1. In germline, CDR1 is GTSNPN, CDR2 SVGIG (reference sequence). The CDR3 spans 18 residues. V was clipped by 8 bases and J by 0 bases; unmatched bases: 17. Written as DNA, the CDR3 is TGTGCCACCACGCACTACGCACAGGGGGACGCAACTAATGAAAAACTGTTTTTT. Its protein product is CATTHYAQGDATNEKLFF. Using reference TRBV30 and TRBJ1-4 for the parts outside the CDR3, the full variable domain is SQTIHQWPATLVQPVGSPLSLECTVEGTSNPNLYWYRQAAGRGLQLLFYSVGIGQISSEVPQNLSASRPQDRQFILSSKKLLLSDSGFYLCATTHYAQGDATNEKLFFGSGTQLSVL.

V is TRBV29-1 and J is TRBJ2-5; 10 bases are a match to TRBD1. The J segment lost 5 bases and the V segment lost 8 bases, leaving 5 bases of the junction unmatched. The V gene's germline CDR1 is SQVTM and CDR2 ANQGSEA. This CDR3 comprises 12 residues. The CDR3 protein is CSSRQGAETQYF. CDR3 DNA: TGCAGCTCTAGACAGGGGGCGGAGACCCAGTACTTC. Full variable domain (missing parts from reference TRBV29-1 and TRBJ2-5): SAVISQKPSRDICQRGTSLTIQCQVDSQVTMMFWYRQQPGQSLTLIATANQGSEATYESGFVIDKFPISRPNLTFSTLTVSNMSPEDSSIYLCSSRQGAETQYFGPGTRLLVL.

The rearrangement uses TRBV4-2 and TRBJ1-2; TRBD1 matches 8 bases. Germline V gives CDR1 LGHNA, CDR2 YNFKEQ. J lost 2 bases, V lost 4 bases, and 6 bases had no gene match. The CDR3 is made up of 15 amino acids. The CDR3 nucleotides read TGTGCCAGCAGCCTCGGACAGGGAGGCAACTATGGCTACACCTTC. Its protein product is CASSLGQGGNYGYTF.

The rearrangement joins TRBV5-1 to TRBJ2-3; 11 positions match TRBD2. The CDR3 spans 14 residues. J was trimmed by 0 bases and V by 8 bases; bases with no gene match: 2. CDR1 is SGHRS and CDR2 is YFSETQ in the germline V gene. The CDR3, as DNA: TGCGCCAGTCGACTAGCGGGAAGCACAGATACGCAGTATTTT. Translating gives CASRLAGSTDTQYF.

V usage is TRBV30 and J usage is TRBJ2-5, with 8 bases identical to TRBD1. The CDR3 covers 15 residues. Germline CDR1 GTSNPN, CDR2 SVGIG (reference sequence). J gave up 2 bases and V 2 bases, and 7 bases lay outside the gene matches. CDR3 in DNA: TGTGCCTGGAGTAGTGGACAGGGTAGGCAAGAGACCCAGTACTTC. Protein sequence: CAWSSGQGRQETQYF.

The chain carries TRBV7-9 and TRBJ2-1, with D possibly TRBD1 on 6 matching bases. V was cut by 6 bases and J by 6 bases, with 9 bases left in between. Germline V CDR1 and CDR2: SEHNR, FQNEAQ (reference sequence). The CDR3 runs 12 residues. CDR3: CASRRRGNEQFF. The CDR3 DNA reads TGTGCCAGCAGACGCAGGGGCAATGAGCAGTTCTTC. The full variable domain, with the rest looked up from reference TRBV7-9 and TRBJ2-1, is DTGVSQNPRHKITKRGQNVTFRCDPISEHNRLYWYRQTLGQGPEFLTYFQNEAQLEKSRLLSDRFSAERPKGSFSTLEIQRTEQGDSAMYLCASRRRGNEQFFGPGTRLTVL.

J is TRBJ2-1 and V is TRBV19; TRBD2 matches at 8 bases. J gave up 6 bases and V 3 bases, and 7 bases lay outside the gene matches. Germline CDR1 reads LNHDA; CDR2 reads SQIVND (reference sequence). This CDR3 has 15 residues. The CDR3 sequence: CASSIGTSGGNEQFF. CDR3 DNA: TGTGCCAGTAGTATTGGAACTAGCGGTGGCAATGAGCAGTTCTTC.

The chain uses TRBV2 and TRBJ1-5; D is ambiguous. The CDR3 extends over 15 amino acids. V gave up 3 bases and J gave up 1 base, with 10 bases separating them. CDR1 and CDR2 (germline): SNHLY, FYNNEI. The CDR3 bases are TGTGCCAGCAGTGACCTGCCGGTGAGCAATCAGCCCCAGCATTTT. This gives the protein CASSDLPVSNQPQHF. The full variable domain, rest sourced from reference TRBV2 and TRBJ1-5, is EPEVTQTPSHQVTQMGQEVILRCVPISNHLYFYWYRQILGQKVEFLVSFYNNEISEKSEIFDDQFSVERPDGSNFTLKIRSTKLEDSAMYFCASSDLPVSNQPQHFGDGTRLSIL.

This clone has only a few counts. The V and J genes are TRBV6-1 and TRBJ2-7, with a tentative D call TRBD2 (5 bases). Germline V gives CDR1 MNHNS, CDR2 SASEGT. Trimming took off 8 bases at V and 0 bases at J, with 14 bases between the two ends. There are 14 residues in the CDR3. CDR3 region: CASWAGQSSYEQYF. The CDR3 DNA reads TGTGCCAGCTGGGCGGGCCAAAGCTCCTACGAGCAGTACTTC.

The gene calls are TRBV10-2 and TRBJ2-1; 8 bases match TRBD1. The germline V gene encodes CDR1 WSHSY and CDR2 SAAADI. This CDR3 spans 16 amino acids. V gave up 4 bases and J gave up 6 bases; unmatched junction bases: 11. The CDR3 DNA reads TGCGCCAGCAGTGGCCCCCGGGACAGGCCCCTCAATGAGCAGTTCTTC. Amino acids: CASSGPRDRPLNEQFF.

The V call is TRBV7-9, the J call TRBJ2-5, with D possibly TRBD2 on 6 matching bases. The CDR3 totals 16 residues. Germline V lookup: CDR1 SEHNR, CDR2 FQNEAQ (reference sequence). V lost 6 bases and J 5 bases, leaving 22 bases between the germline ends. In DNA, the CDR3 is TGTGCCAGCAGTTCTGCCGGGAGCCCCGGGGGTGAGACCCAGTACTTC. Its translation is CASSSAGSPGGETQYF.

The CDR3 DNA reads TGTGCCAGCAGCAAGACTAGCGGGAGTAGAGCTGAGCAGTTCTTC. It translates to CASSKTSGSRAEQFF. The rearrangement links TRBV7-2 to TRBJ2-1; 12 bases agree with TRBD2. This CDR3 has 15 amino acids. Trimming took 5 bases from V and 9 from J; bases not matched to a gene: 8. Germline loops: CDR1 SGHTA, CDR2 FQGNSA.

The rearrangement links TRBV7-9 to TRBJ1-5; 9 bases are shared with TRBD1. The V gene end was trimmed by 6 bases and the J gene end by 5 bases; junction bases not matched to a gene: 2. CDR1 and CDR2 (germline): SEHNR, FQNEAQ (reference sequence). The CDR3 loop spans 13 amino acids. The CDR3 here is CASSRQGDQPQHF. CDR3 bases: TGTGCCAGCAGTAGACAGGGGGATCAGCCCCAGCATTTT.

As to this clone: A read error may account for a junction end that differs from germline. The chain combines TRBV18 with TRBJ1-5, with D possibly matching TRBD1 (5 bases). Germline-derived CDR1 and CDR2 are KGHSH and LQKENI. The CDR3 extends over 15 amino acids. The CDR3 sequence is CASSPSQGDYQPQHF. The CDR3 nucleotides read TGTGCCAGCTCACCGTCGCAGGGTGATTATCAACCCCAGCATTTT.

The V and J genes are TRBV5-1 and TRBJ2-1; 13 bases agree with TRBD2. This CDR3 is built from 13 residues. Germline values: CDR1 SGHRS, CDR2 YFSETQ. V was pared by 4 bases and J by 10 bases, with 2 bases of the junction left unmatched. The CDR3 region is CASSQGLAGEQFF. The CDR3 DNA is TGCGCCAGCAGCCAGGGACTAGCGGGAGAGCAGTTCTTC. Looking up the rest from reference TRBV5-1 and TRBJ2-1 gives the full variable domain: KAGVTQTPRYLIKTRGQQVTLSCSPISGHRSVSWYQQTPGQGLQFLFEYFSETQRNKGNFPGRFSGRQFSNSRSEMNVSTLELGDSALYLCASSQGLAGEQFFGPGTRLTVL.

V is TRBV9 and J is TRBJ2-7; 13 bases are a match to TRBD2. CDR1 is SGDLS, CDR2 YYNGEE, per germline. The V and J ends lost 4 bases and 7 bases, in that order; junction bases with no gene match: 11. This CDR3 spans 16 amino acids. The CDR3 region has the DNA TGTGCCAGCAGCCCCGGGACTAGCGGGGCCCTCTGGGAGCAGTACTTC. Encoded protein: CASSPGTSGALWEQYF.

The gene calls are TRBV6-1 and TRBJ1-1; a weak D match, TRBD1 (5 bases). Germline CDR1 is MNHNS and CDR2 is SASEGT. The ends were cut back, 2 bases at V and 0 bases at J, with 13 bases in the middle. The CDR3 extends over 16 amino acids. CDR3 loop: CASSESANRLNTEAFF. The CDR3, as DNA: TGTGCCAGCAGTGAATCGGCAAACAGGCTGAACACTGAAGCTTTCTTT.

V and J are TRBV28 and TRBJ1-5; TRBD1 aligns across 10 bases. Germline assignment: CDR1 MDHEN and CDR2 SYDVKM. The CDR3 consists of 15 residues. Losses at the gene ends were 5 bases for V and 5 bases for J; bases not matched to a gene: 6. The CDR3 bases are TGTGCCAGCAGTATACGGACAGGGGGTGATCAGCCCCAGCATTTT. Its translation: CASSIRTGGDQPQHF.

The rearrangement uses TRBV10-2 and TRBJ2-2; TRBD1 aligns across 9 bases. This CDR3 has 16 amino acids. Germline V lookup: CDR1 WSHSY, CDR2 SAAADI. Trimming cost V 3 bases and J 3 bases; bases outside gene matches: 5. The CDR3 DNA reads TGCGCCAGCAGTGACCTAACAGGGGGCGACACCGGGGAGCTGTTTTTT. The encoded protein is CASSDLTGGDTGELFF.

The chain joins TRBV6-6 to TRBJ2-1; 8 bases align to TRBD1. V dropped 7 bases and J dropped 7; count of bases not matched to a gene: 6. Germline CDR1 and CDR2: MNHNY and SVGAGI (reference sequence). The CDR3 runs to 13 residues. The CDR3: CASKAGGLNEQFF. CDR3 DNA: TGTGCCAGCAAGGCAGGGGGCCTGAATGAGCAGTTCTTC.

The chain couples TRBV18 to TRBJ1-1, with 9 bases lining up with TRBD1. The CDR3 sequence is 14 residues long. CDR1 and CDR2 (germline): KGHSH, LQKENI. V was pared by 6 bases and J by 4 bases, with 6 bases of the junction left unmatched. This CDR3 is CASSHTGGSTEAFF. DNA of the CDR3: TGTGCCAGCTCTCACACAGGGGGCAGCACTGAAGCTTTCTTT. The complete variable domain, with remaining parts taken from reference TRBV18 and TRBJ1-1, reads NAGVMQNPRHLVRRRGQEARLRCSPMKGHSHVYWYRQLPEEGLKFMVYLQKENIIDESGMPKERFSAEFPKEGPSILRIQQVVRGDSAAYFCASSHTGGSTEAFFGQGTRLTVV.

On this clone itself: Other DNA variants within this sample encode the same CDR3. CDR3 protein: CASSPTSAGEQFF. CDR3 in DNA: TGTGCCAGCAGTCCCACTAGCGCCGGTGAGCAGTTCTTC. This sequence joins TRBV27 and TRBJ2-1; 7 positions match TRBD2. There are 13 residues in the CDR3. With V trimmed by 5 bases and J by 9 bases, 7 bases remained unmatched. CDR1 and CDR2 (germline): MNHEY, SMNVEV (reference sequence).

Of note for this clone: Other DNA sequences from this sample encode an identical CDR3 as well. The chain recombines TRBV7-2 with TRBJ1-5; no clear D. This CDR3 has 15 residues. The germline gives CDR1 SGHTA, CDR2 FQGNSA. Between the trimmed V and J ends, which lost 5 bases and 0 bases, there was a span of 11 bases. The CDR3 spells CASSPLRGSNQPQHF. The CDR3 nucleotides are TGTGCCAGCAGCCCCCTCCGGGGTAGCAATCAGCCCCAGCATTTT.

This sequence joins TRBV6-6 and TRBJ2-5; 9 positions match TRBD1. The ends lost 8 bases at V and 5 bases at J; junction bases unmatched: 6. This CDR3 spans 13 amino acids. Germline-derived CDR1 and CDR2 are MNHNY and SVGAGI (reference sequence). The CDR3 protein is CASGSGTGETQYF. The DNA for the CDR3 is TGTGCCAGCGGATCCGGGACAGGGGAGACCCAGTACTTC.

The chain has TRBV4-1 and TRBJ1-5; no firm D call. The CDR3 loop spans 13 amino acids. Per the germline V gene, CDR1 is MGHRA and CDR2 is YSYEKL. The V end lost 0 bases, the J end lost 6 bases, and 6 bases lay between the germline ends. The CDR3 region is CASSQDIRQPQHF. The CDR3 nucleotides read TGCGCCAGCAGCCAAGATATCCGTCAGCCCCAGCATTTT.

The chain has TRBV9 and TRBJ2-6; a weak D match, TRBD1 (6 bases). V lost 2 bases, J lost 4 bases, and 10 bases lay in between. CDR3 length: 15 residues. Germline CDR1 is SGDLS and CDR2 is YYNGEE. This chain's CDR3 is CASSVQGRGANVLTF. The CDR3 DNA is TGTGCCAGCAGCGTTCAGGGGAGAGGGGCCAACGTCCTGACTTTC.

V gene TRBV7-3 combines with J gene TRBJ2-2; 7 nucleotides align to TRBD1. CDR1 SGHTA and CDR2 FQGTGA come from the germline V gene. Germline trimming cut 5 bases from V and 0 bases from J; bases unmatched to any gene: 3. This CDR3 region has 15 residues. The CDR3 DNA follows: TGTGCCAGCAGCCTGGGGACAGCGAACACCGGGGAGCTGTTTTTT. It codes for CASSLGTANTGELFF.

This clone came up a few times. The gene calls are TRBV6-1 and TRBJ2-1, with a weak D call TRBD1 (5 bases). CDR3 length equals 15 residues. CDR1 is MNHNS, CDR2 SASEGT, per germline. V gave up 1 base and J gave up 0 bases, with 7 bases separating them. The CDR3 sequence is CASSEVQGSYNEQFF. The CDR3 region has the DNA TGTGCCAGCAGTGAAGTGCAGGGCTCCTACAATGAGCAGTTCTTC.

The rearrangement links TRBV19 to TRBJ1-3, with D uncertain. The V and J ends lost 1 base and 0 bases respectively, with 7 bases between them. The CDR3 totals 15 residues. Per the germline V gene, CDR1 is LNHDA and CDR2 is SQIVND (reference sequence). CDR3 amino acids: CASSIGTSSGNTIYF. DNA for the CDR3: TGTGCCAGTAGTATAGGCACAAGCTCTGGAAACACCATATATTTT. The full variable domain, completed using reference TRBV19 and TRBJ1-3, is DGGITQSPKYLFRKEGQNVTLSCEQNLNHDAMYWYRQDPGQGLRLIYYSQIVNDFQKGDIAEGYSVSREKKESFPLTVTSAQKNPTAFYLCASSIGTSSGNTIYFGEGSWLTVV.